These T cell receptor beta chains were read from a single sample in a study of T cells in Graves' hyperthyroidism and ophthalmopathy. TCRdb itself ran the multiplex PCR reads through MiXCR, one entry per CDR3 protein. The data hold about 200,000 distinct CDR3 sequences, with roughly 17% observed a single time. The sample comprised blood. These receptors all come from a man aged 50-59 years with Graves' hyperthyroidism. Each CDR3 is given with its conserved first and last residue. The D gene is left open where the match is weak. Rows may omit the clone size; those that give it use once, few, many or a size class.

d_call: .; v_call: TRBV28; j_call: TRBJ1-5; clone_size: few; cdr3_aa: CASERTVYQPQHF; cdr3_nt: TGTGCCAGCGAACGGACAGTCTATCAGCCCCAGCATTTT
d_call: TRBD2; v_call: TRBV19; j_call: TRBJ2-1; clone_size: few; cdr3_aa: CASSPLAGLNNEQFF; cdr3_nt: TGTGCCAGTAGTCCATTAGCGGGGCTGAACAATGAGCAGTTCTTC
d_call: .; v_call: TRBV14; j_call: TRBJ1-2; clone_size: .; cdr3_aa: CASSQGQGYGYTF; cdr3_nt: TGTGCCAGCAGCCAAGGTCAGGGATATGGCTACACCTTC
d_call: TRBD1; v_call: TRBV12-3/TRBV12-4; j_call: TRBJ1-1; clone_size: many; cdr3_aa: CASSSTGRTEAFF; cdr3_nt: TGTGCCAGCAGCTCGACAGGGAGGACTGAAGCTTTCTTT
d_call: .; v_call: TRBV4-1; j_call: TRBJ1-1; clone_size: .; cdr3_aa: CASGRGDTEAFF; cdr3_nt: TGCGCCAGCGGGAGGGGCGATACTGAAGCTTTCTTT
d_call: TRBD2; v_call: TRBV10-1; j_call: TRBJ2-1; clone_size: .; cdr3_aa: CASSPGLAGGVGEQFF; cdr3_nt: TGCGCCAGCAGCCCCGGACTAGCGGGAGGTGTCGGTGAGCAGTTCTTC
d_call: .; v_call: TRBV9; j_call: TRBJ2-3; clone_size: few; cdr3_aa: CASSANWGDTQYF; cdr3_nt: TGTGCCAGCAGCGCGAACTGGGGAGATACGCAGTATTTT
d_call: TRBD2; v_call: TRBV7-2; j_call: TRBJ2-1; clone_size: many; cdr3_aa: CASSSGLADYNEQFF; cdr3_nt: TGTGCCAGCAGCTCAGGACTAGCGGATTACAATGAGCAGTTCTTC
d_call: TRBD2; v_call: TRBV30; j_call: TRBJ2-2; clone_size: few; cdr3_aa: CAWSVSPAGVRGTGELFF; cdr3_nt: TGTGCCTGGAGTGTCTCTCCAGCGGGAGTTCGAGGTACCGGGGAGCTGTTTTTT
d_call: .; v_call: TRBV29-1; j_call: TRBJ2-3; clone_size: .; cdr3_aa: CSVAAGGFRTDTQYF; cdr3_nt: TGCAGCGTAGCGGCCGGGGGCTTCCGCACAGATACGCAGTATTTT
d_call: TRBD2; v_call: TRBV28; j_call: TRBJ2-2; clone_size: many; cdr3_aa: CASSRSTSGGTGELFF; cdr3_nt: TGTGCCAGCAGTCGTAGTACTAGCGGGGGGACCGGGGAGCTGTTTTTT
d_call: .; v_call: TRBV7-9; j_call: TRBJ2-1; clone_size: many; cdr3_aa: CASGRTAYNEQFF; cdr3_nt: TGTGCCAGCGGACGGACGGCCTACAATGAGCAGTTCTTC
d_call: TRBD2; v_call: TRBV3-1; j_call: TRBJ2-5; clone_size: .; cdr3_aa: CASSTPGLAETQYF; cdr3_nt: TGTGCCAGCAGCACTCCGGGACTAGCGGAGACCCAGTACTTC
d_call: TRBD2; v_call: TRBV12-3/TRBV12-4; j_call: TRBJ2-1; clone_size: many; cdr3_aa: CASSSPGLAGVSNEQFF; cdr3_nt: TGTGCCAGCAGTTCTCCGGGACTAGCGGGAGTCAGCAATGAGCAGTTCTTC
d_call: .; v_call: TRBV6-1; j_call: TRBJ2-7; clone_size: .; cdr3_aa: CASSSGPHEQYF; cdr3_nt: TGTGCCAGCAGTTCCGGCCCCCACGAGCAGTACTTC
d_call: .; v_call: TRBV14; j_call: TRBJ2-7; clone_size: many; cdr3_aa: CASRPREGYEQYF; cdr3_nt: TGTGCCAGCAGACCCCGCGAAGGCTACGAGCAGTACTTC
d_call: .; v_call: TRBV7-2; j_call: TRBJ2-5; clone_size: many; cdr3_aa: CASSLAFRQETQYF; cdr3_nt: TGTGCCAGCAGCCTGGCGTTCAGACAAGAGACCCAGTACTTC
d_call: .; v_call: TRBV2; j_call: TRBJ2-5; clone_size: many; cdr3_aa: CASSDRGRVRETQYF; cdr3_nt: TGTGCCAGCAGTGACAGGGGGAGGGTAAGGGAGACCCAGTACTTC
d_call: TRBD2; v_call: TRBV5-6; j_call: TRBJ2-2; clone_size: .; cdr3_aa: CASSLELAGDLGELFF; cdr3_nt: TGTGCCAGCAGCTTGGAACTAGCGGGAGATTTGGGGGAGCTGTTTTTT
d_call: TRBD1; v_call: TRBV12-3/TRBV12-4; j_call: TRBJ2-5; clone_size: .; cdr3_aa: CASSFRDRGETQYF; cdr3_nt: TGTGCCAGCAGTTTCCGCGACAGGGGAGAGACCCAGTACTTC
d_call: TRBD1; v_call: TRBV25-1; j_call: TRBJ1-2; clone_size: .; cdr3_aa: CASSGDTGAYGYTF; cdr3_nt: TGTGCCAGCAGTGGGGACACAGGGGCCTATGGCTACACCTTC
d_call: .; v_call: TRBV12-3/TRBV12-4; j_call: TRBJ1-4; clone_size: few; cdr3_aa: CASNPGGYGKLFF; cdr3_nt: TGTGCCAGCAACCCCGGGGGGTATGGAAAACTGTTTTTT
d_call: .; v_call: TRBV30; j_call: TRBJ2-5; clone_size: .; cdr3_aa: CAWALGGQETQYF; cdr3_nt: TGTGCCTGGGCCTTGGGGGGTCAAGAGACCCAGTACTTC
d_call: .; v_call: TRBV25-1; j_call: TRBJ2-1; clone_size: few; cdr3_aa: CASRGLNEQFF; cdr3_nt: TGTGCCAGCAGAGGATTGAATGAGCAGTTCTTC
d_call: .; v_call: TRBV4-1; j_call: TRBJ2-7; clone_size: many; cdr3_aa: CASSQDRWASPHEQYF; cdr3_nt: TGCGCCAGCAGCCAAGATCGGTGGGCATCCCCCCACGAGCAGTACTTC
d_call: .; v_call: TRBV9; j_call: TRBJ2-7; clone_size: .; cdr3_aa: CASSVGGGAPYEQYF; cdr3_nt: TGTGCCAGCAGCGTAGGCGGTGGGGCCCCCTACGAGCAGTACTTC
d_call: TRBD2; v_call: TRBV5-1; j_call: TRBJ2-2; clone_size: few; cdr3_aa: CASSLAAAGEVNGELFF; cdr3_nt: TGCGCCAGCAGCTTGGCCGCAGCGGGAGAGGTTAACGGGGAGCTGTTTTTT
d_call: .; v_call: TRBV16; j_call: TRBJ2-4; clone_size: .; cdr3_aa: CASSLTEIDLAKNIQYF; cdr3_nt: TGTGCCAGCAGCCTTACGGAAATAGACTTAGCCAAAAACATTCAGTACTTC
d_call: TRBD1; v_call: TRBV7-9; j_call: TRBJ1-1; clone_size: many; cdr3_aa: CASSSGQGIFTEAFF; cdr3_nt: TGTGCCAGCAGCTCAGGACAGGGTATTTTCACTGAAGCTTTCTTT
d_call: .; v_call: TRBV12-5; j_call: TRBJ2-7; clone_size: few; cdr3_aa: CASVLSGGYEQYF; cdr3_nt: TGTGCTAGTGTCCTCAGCGGAGGGTACGAGCAGTACTTC
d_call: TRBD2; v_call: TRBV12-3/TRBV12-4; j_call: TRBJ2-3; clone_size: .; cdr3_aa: CASSLGPSGSGDTQYF; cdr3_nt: TGTGCCAGCAGTTTAGGCCCTAGCGGGAGCGGAGATACGCAGTATTTT
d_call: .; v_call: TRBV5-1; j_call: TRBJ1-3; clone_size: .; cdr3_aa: CASSLMGLDSGNTIYF; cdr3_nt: TGCGCCAGCAGCTTGATGGGGTTAGACTCTGGAAACACCATATATTTT
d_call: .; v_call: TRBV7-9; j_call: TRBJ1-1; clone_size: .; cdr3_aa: CASSFTVDTEAFF; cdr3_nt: TGTGCCAGCAGCTTCACAGTGGACACTGAAGCTTTCTTT
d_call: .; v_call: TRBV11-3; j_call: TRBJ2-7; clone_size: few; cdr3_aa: CASSLESGKSYEQYF; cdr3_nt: TGTGCCAGCAGCTTAGAATCAGGGAAGTCCTACGAGCAGTACTTC
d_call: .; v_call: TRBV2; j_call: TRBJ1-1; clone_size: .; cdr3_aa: CASSVWVDVEAFF; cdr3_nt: TGTGCCAGCAGTGTTTGGGTAGACGTTGAAGCTTTCTTT
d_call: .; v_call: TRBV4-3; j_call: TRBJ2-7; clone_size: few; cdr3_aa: CASSQDLPRGSEQYF; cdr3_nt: TGCGCCAGCAGCCAAGATCTTCCTAGGGGCTCCGAGCAGTACTTC
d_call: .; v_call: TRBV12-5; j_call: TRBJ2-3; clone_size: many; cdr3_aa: CASGPPRKVGTDTQYF; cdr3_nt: TGTGCTAGTGGCCCCCCTAGAAAAGTAGGCACAGATACGCAGTATTTT
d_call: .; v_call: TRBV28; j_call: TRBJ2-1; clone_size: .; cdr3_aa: CASRSGSRVDEQFF; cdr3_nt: TGTGCCAGCAGGTCCGGGTCACGAGTCGATGAGCAGTTCTTC
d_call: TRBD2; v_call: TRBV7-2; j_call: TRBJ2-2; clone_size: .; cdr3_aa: CASSPGGRAHRRGNTGELFF; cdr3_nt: TGTGCCAGCAGCCCCGGTGGGAGGGCCCACAGAAGAGGGAACACCGGGGAGCTGTTTTTT
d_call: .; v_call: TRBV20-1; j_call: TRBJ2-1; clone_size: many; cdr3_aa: CSARDSALATYNEQFF; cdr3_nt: TGCAGTGCTAGAGACTCCGCCCTAGCGACTTACAATGAGCAGTTCTTC
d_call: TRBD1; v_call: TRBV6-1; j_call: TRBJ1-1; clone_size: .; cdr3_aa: CASSSLSPDRVVTEAFF; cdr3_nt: TGTGCCAGCAGTTCCTTATCTCCTGACAGGGTCGTCACTGAAGCTTTCTTT
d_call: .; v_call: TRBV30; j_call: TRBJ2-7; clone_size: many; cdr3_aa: CAWSVPPGLYEQYF; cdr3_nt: TGTGCCTGGAGTGTACCCCCAGGGTTGTACGAGCAGTACTTC
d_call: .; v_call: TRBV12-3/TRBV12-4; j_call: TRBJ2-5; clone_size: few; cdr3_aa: CASSLYGVQETQYF; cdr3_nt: TGTGCCAGCAGTTTATACGGGGTGCAAGAGACCCAGTACTTC
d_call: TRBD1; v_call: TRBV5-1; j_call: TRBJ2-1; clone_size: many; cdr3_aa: CASNRDRGNNEQFF; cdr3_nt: TGCGCCAGCAACCGGGACAGGGGTAACAATGAGCAGTTCTTC
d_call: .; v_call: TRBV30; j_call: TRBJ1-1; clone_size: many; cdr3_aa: CAWSPSGNTEAFF; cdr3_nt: TGTGCCTGGAGCCCTTCGGGGAACACTGAAGCTTTCTTT
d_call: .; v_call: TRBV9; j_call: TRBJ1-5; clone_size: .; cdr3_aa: CASSLDPRMNQPQHF; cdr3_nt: TGTGCCAGCAGCTTGGACCCACGGATGAATCAGCCCCAGCATTTT
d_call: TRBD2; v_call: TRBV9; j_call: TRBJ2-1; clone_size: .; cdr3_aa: CASSVGGTSGDEQFF; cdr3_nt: TGTGCCAGCAGCGTAGGAGGAACTAGCGGGGATGAGCAGTTCTTC
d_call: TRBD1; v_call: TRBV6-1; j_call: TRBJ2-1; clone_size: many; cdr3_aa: CASRDRGFDEQFF; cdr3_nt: TGTGCCAGCAGGGACAGGGGTTTTGATGAGCAGTTCTTC
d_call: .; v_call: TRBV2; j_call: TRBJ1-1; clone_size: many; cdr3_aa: CASSGKTAMNTEAFF; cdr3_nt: TGTGCCAGCAGTGGCAAGACAGCGATGAACACTGAAGCTTTCTTT
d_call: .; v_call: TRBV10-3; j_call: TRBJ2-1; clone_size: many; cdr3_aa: CAISVRDNEQFF; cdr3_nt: TGTGCCATCAGCGTGCGAGACAATGAGCAGTTCTTC
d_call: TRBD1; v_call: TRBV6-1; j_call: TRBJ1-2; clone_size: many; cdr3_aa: CASSSLGQGNYGYTF; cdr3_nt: TGTGCCAGCAGTTCCTTGGGACAGGGAAACTATGGCTACACCTTC
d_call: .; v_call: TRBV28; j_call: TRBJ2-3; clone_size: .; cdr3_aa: CASSARRTTTDTQYF; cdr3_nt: TGTGCCAGCAGTGCCCGGCGGACTACCACAGATACGCAGTATTTT
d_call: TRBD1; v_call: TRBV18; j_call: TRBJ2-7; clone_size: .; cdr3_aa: CASSPDQGAEEQYF; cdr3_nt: TGTGCCAGCTCACCAGACCAGGGGGCTGAAGAGCAGTACTTC
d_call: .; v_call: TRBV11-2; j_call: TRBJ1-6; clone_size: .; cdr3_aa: CASSLYTDSPLHF; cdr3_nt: TGTGCCAGCAGCCTTTACACTGATTCACCCCTCCACTTT
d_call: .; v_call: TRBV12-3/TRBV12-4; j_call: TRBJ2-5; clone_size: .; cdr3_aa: CASSPDQQETQYF; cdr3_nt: TGTGCCAGCAGCCCCGACCAACAAGAGACCCAGTACTTC
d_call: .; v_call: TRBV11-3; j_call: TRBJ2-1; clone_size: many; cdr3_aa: CASSSTDNLEQFF; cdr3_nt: TGTGCCAGCAGCTCCACGGACAACCTTGAGCAGTTCTTC
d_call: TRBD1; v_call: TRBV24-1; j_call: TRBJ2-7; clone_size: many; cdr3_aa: CATSRTGVYEQYF; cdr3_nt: TGTGCCACCAGTCGGACAGGGGTCTACGAGCAGTACTTC
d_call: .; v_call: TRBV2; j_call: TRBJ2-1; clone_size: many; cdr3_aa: CASGQGNSGRNEQFF; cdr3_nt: TGTGCCAGCGGACAGGGGAACAGCGGGAGAAATGAGCAGTTCTTC
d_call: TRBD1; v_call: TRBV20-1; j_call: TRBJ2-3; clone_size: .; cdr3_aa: CSAPRQGTPDTQYF; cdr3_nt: TGCAGTGCCCCACGACAGGGTACGCCAGATACGCAGTATTTT